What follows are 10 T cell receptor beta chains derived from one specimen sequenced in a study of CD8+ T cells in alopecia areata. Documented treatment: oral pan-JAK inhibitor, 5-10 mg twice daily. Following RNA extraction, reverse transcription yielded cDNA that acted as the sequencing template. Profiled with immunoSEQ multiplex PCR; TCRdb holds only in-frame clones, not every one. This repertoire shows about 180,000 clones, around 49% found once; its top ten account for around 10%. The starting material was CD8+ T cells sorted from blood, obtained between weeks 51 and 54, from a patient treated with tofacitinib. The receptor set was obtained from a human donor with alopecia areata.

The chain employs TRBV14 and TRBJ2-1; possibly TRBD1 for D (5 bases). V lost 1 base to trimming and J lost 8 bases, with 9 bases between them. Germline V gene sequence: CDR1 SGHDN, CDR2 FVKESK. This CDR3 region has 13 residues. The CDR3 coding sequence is TGTGCCAGCAGCCAAGGGGGCAGTTATGAGCAGTTCTTC. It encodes CASSQGGSYEQFF. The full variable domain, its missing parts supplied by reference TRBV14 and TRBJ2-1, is EAGVTQFPSHSVIEKGQTVTLRCDPISGHDNLYWYRRVMGKEIKFLLHFVKESKQDESGMPNNRFLAERTGGTYSTLKVQPAELEDSGVYFCASSQGGSYEQFFGPGTRLTVL.

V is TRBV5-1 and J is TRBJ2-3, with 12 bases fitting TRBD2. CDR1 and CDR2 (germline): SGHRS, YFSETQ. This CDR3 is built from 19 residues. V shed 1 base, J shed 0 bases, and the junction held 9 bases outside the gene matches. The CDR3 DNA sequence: TGCGCCAGCAGCTTGTCTTTAAGACTAGCGGGGGTCAGCACAGATACGCAGTATTTT. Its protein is CASSLSLRLAGVSTDTQYF.

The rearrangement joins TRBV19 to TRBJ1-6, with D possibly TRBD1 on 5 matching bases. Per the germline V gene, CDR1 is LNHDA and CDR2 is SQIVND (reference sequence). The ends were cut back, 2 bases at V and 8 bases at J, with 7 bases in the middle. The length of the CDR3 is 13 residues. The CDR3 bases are TGTGCCAGTAGTATAAGAGGGGATTCACCCCTCCACTTT. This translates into CASSIRGDSPLHF.

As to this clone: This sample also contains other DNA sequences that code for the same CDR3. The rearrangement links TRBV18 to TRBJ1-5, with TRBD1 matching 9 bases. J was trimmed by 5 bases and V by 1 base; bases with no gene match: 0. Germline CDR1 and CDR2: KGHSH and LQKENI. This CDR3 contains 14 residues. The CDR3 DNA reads TGTGCCAGCTCACCACGACAGGGGGATCAGCCCCAGCATTTT. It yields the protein CASSPRQGDQPQHF.

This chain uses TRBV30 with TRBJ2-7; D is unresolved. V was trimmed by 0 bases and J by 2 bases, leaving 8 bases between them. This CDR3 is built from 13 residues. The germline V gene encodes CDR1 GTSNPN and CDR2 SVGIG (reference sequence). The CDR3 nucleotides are TGTGCCTGGAGTGTAGGGTTTACCTACGAGCAGTACTTC. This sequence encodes CAWSVGFTYEQYF.

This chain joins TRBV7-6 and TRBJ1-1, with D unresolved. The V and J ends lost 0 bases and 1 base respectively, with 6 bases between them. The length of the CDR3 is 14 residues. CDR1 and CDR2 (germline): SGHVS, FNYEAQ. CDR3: CASSLAGKNTEAFF. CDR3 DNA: TGTGCCAGCAGCTTAGCAGGGAAGAACACTGAAGCTTTCTTT.

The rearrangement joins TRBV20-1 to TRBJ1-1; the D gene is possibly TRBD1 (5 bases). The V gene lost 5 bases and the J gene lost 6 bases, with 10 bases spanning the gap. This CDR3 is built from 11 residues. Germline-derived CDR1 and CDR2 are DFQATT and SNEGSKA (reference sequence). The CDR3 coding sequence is TGCAGTGCTCGGACACGCGCTGAAGCTTTCTTT. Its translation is CSARTRAEAFF.

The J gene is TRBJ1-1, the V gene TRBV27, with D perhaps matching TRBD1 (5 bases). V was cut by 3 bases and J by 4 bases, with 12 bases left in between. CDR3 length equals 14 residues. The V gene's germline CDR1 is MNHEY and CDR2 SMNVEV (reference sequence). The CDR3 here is CASSLGGVGTEAFF. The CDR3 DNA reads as TGTGCCAGCAGTTTGGGGGGGGTGGGCACTGAAGCTTTCTTT.

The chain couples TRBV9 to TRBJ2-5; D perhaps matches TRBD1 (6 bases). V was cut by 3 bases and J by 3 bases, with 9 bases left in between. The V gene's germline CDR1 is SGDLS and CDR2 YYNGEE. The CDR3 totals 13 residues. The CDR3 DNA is TGTGCCAGCAGCGGTGGACAGAAAGAGACCCAGTACTTC. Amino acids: CASSGGQKETQYF. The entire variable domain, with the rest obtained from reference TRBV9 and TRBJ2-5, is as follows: DSGVTQTPKHLITATGQRVTLRCSPRSGDLSVYWYQQSLDQGLQFLIQYYNGEERAKGNILERFSAQQFPDLHSELNLSSLELGDSALYFCASSGGQKETQYFGPGTRLLVL.

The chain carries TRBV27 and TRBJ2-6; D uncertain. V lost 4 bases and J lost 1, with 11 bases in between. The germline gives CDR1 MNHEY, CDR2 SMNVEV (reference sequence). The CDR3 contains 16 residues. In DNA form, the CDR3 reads TGTGCCAGCAGTTACGTTAAGGCGTCTGGGGCCAACGTCCTGACTTTC. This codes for CASSYVKASGANVLTF.